This T cell receptor (beta chain) was sequenced for a study of T cell repertoires in aging, cancer and after chemotherapy. By share, this clonotype counts as medium-sized (0.01 to 0.1%). TCR beta rearrangements were amplified from peripheral blood genomic DNA. A mixed TRB-A/B primer pool amplified rearranged TRB by multiplex touch-down PCR. A single record per CDR3 protein comes from TCRdb applying MiXCR to the multiplex PCR reads. The table shows some 2,000 distinct CDR3 sequences, with 15% to 20% occurring only once. V was trimmed by 6 bases and J by 0 bases, leaving 15 bases between them. The CDR3 totals 15 residues. Germline V gives CDR1 DFQATT, CDR2 SNEGSKA (reference sequence).

Source material: blood. The clonotype comes from a human donor with a solid tumor. V gene TRBV20-1 combines with J gene TRBJ1-5; TRBD1 might be the D (5 bases). The CDR3, as DNA: TGCAGTGCCAGGGACGGATCTTATAGCAATCAGCCCCAGCATTTT. It encodes CSARDGSYSNQPQHF.